Each of the 10 T cell receptor beta chains below was sequenced from the same sample in a study of blood T cell repertoires in COVID-19. The assay was immunoSEQ multiplex PCR, and TCRdb's table has in-frame clones only and misses some. The sample gives over 200,000 clones, 80% to 90% of which show up once; about 10% is in the top ten. The sequenced material came from PBMCs or T cells enriched from blood (not recorded which). These receptors all stem from a man aged 40-55 years who had recovered from COVID-19.

The chain is built from TRBV19 and TRBJ2-5, with D possibly matching TRBD2 (5 bases). Per the germline V gene, CDR1 is LNHDA and CDR2 is SQIVND (reference sequence). The CDR3 length is 15 residues. V was trimmed by 1 base and J by 5 bases, leaving 14 bases between them. The CDR3 loop is CASSIAPSRRETQYF. CDR3 sequence (DNA): TGTGCCAGTAGTATAGCTCCTAGCAGACGGGAGACCCAGTACTTC.

This CDR3 is CASSYTIRPNYGYTF. Written as DNA, the CDR3 is TGTGCCAGCAGTTACACCATCCGTCCTAACTATGGCTACACCTTC. The chain uses TRBV7-3 and TRBJ1-2; D not resolved. The V gene's germline CDR1 is SGHTA and CDR2 FQGTGA. The CDR3 is 15 residues long. Trimming cost V 6 bases and J 0 bases, with 14 bases left between them.

This clone was detected only a few times. The chain combines TRBV12-5 with TRBJ1-1; D ambiguous. Germline values: CDR1 LGHNT, CDR2 FRNRAP. This CDR3 is built from 17 residues. The germline V and J ends were trimmed by 0 bases and 1 base, with 15 bases remaining between them. Here the CDR3 reads CASGLVIQRESNTEAFF. The CDR3 DNA sequence: TGTGCTAGTGGTTTGGTAATACAGAGGGAATCGAACACTGAAGCTTTCTTT.

This clone showed up just once. The chain carries TRBV12-3 or TRBV12-4 and TRBJ1-1, with D uncertain. The CDR3 sequence is 13 residues long. V lost 3 bases and J lost 5, with 10 bases in between. CDR3 region: CASSFVLVTEAFF. The CDR3 DNA is TGTGCCAGCAGTTTCGTCCTTGTAACTGAAGCTTTCTTT.

This clone was detected only once. V is TRBV5-4 and J is TRBJ1-2, with D unresolved. V dropped 4 bases and J dropped 4 bases, with 11 bases sitting between them. The CDR3 length is 13 residues. Germline CDR1 SGHNT, CDR2 YYREEE (reference sequence). The CDR3 DNA reads TGTGCCAGCAGCCCCCTTCCCGGCTATGGCTACACCTTC. This translates into CASSPLPGYGYTF.

This clone was counted many times. This chain joins TRBV4-1 and TRBJ2-1, with a possible D match to TRBD2 (6 bases). V lost 5 bases and J 10 bases, leaving 18 bases between the germline ends. The CDR3 covers 14 residues. Germline V gene data show CDR1 as MGHRA and CDR2 as YSYEKL. CDR3 residues: CASSKPGLPSEQFF. The CDR3 nucleotides read TGCGCCAGCAGCAAGCCGGGACTCCCATCCGAGCAGTTCTTC.

The V and J genes are TRBV2 and TRBJ1-5, with D tentatively TRBD1 (5 bases). The CDR3 loop spans 15 amino acids. Germline loops: CDR1 SNHLY, CDR2 FYNNEI. V was pared by 10 bases and J by 0 bases, with 16 bases between. The DNA of the CDR3 is TGTGCCACCTCCCCGGACAAGTTTAGCAATCAGCCCCAGCATTTT. This codes for CATSPDKFSNQPQHF.

This clone came up once. The gene calls are TRBV25-1 and TRBJ2-7, with TRBD1 matching over 8 bases. V was pared by 8 bases and J by 3 bases, with 12 bases of the junction left unmatched. Germline values: CDR1 MGHDK, CDR2 SYGVNS. CDR3 length: 15 residues. The DNA for the CDR3 is TGTGCCAGCTCCGATGACAGGGGACCTTACTACGAGCAGTACTTC. It encodes CASSDDRGPYYEQYF.

The J gene is TRBJ1-2, the V gene TRBV19; D ambiguous. Per germline, CDR1 LNHDA and CDR2 SQIVND (reference sequence). V dropped 2 bases and J dropped 7 bases, with 8 bases sitting between them. The CDR3 runs 12 residues. The CDR3 DNA follows: TGTGCCAGTAGTATAAAGGGAGGTGGCTACACCTTC. Its translation is CASSIKGGGYTF.

This chain uses TRBV5-1 with TRBJ2-3; 15 positions match TRBD2. Trimming cost V 4 bases and J 5 bases; bases outside gene matches: 5. The CDR3 is 16 amino acids. Germline CDR1 SGHRS, CDR2 YFSETQ. The CDR3 region has the DNA TGCGCCAGCAGCCCGGGACTAGCGGGAGGTATAGATACGCAGTATTTT. Residues: CASSPGLAGGIDTQYF.